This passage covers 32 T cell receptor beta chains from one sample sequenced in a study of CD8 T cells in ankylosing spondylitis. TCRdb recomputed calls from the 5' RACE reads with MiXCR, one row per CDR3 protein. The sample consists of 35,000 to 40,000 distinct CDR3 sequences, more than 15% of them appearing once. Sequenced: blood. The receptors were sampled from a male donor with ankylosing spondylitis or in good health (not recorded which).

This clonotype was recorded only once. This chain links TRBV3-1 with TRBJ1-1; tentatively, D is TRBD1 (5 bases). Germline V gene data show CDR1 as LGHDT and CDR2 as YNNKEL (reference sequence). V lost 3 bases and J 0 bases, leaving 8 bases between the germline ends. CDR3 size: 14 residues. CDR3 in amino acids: CASSHGGLNTEAFF. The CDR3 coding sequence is TGTGCCAGCAGCCATGGGGGATTGAACACTGAAGCTTTCTTT.

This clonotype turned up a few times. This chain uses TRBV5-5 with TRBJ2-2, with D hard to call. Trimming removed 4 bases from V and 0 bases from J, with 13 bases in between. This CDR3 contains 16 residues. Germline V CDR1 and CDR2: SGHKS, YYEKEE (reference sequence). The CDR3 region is CASSRDLHANTGELFF. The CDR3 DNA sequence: TGTGCCAGCAGCCGAGATTTACACGCGAACACCGGGGAGCTGTTTTTT.

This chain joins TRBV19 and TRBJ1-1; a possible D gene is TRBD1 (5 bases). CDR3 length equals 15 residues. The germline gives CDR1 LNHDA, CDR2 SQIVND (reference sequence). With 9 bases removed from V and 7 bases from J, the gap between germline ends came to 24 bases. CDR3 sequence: CASPPPRAGINEAFF. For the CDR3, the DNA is TGTGCCAGCCCACCGCCCAGGGCTGGTATTAATGAAGCTTTCTTT.

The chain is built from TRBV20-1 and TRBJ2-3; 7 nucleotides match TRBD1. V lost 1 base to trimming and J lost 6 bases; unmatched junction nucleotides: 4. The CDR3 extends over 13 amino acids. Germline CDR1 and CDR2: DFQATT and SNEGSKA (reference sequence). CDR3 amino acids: CSARVQGPDTQYF. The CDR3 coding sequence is TGCAGTGCTAGAGTACAGGGGCCGGATACGCAGTATTTT.

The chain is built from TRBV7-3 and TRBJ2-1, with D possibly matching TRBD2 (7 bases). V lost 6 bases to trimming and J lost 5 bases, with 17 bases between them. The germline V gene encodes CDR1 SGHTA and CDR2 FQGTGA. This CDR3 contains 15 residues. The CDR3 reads CASSTNGGPNNEQFF. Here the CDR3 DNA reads TGTGCCAGCAGTACGAACGGGGGGCCGAACAATGAGCAGTTCTTC.

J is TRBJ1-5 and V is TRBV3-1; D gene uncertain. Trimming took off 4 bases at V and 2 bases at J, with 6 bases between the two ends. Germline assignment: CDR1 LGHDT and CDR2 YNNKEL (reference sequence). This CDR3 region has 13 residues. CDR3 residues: CASSPGGNQPQHF. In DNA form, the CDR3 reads TGTGCCAGCAGCCCCGGAGGCAATCAGCCCCAGCATTTT.

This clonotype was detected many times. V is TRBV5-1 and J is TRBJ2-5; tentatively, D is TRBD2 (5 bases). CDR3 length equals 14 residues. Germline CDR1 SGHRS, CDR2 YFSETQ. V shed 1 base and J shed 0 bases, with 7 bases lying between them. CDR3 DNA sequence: TGCGCCAGCAGCTTGCCGGGATACCAAGAGACCCAGTACTTC. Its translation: CASSLPGYQETQYF. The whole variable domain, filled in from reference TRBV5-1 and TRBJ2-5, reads KAGVTQTPRYLIKTRGQQVTLSCSPISGHRSVSWYQQTPGQGLQFLFEYFSETQRNKGNFPGRFSGRQFSNSRSEMNVSTLELGDSALYLCASSLPGYQETQYFGPGTRLLVL.

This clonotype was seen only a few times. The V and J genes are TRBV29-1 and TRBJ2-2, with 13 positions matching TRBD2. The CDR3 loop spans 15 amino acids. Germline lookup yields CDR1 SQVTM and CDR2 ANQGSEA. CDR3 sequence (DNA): TGCAGTGCTAGGACTAGCGGGAGGAACACCGGGGAGCTGTTTTTT. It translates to CSARTSGRNTGELFF.

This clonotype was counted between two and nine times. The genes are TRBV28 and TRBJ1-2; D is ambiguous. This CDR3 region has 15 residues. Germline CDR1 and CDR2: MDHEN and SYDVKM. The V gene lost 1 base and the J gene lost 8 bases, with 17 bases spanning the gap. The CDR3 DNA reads TGTGCCAGCAGTTTATACCGTGAGGCGGGTCTGGGCTACACCTTC. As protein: CASSLYREAGLGYTF.

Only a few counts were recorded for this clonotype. CDR3 in amino acids: CASSPWGTGELFF. DNA of the CDR3: TGTGCCAGCAGCCCTTGGGGGACCGGGGAGCTGTTTTTT. The rearrangement links TRBV7-2 to TRBJ2-2, with D perhaps matching TRBD1 or TRBD2 (5 bases each). The CDR3 contains 13 residues. Trimming stripped 5 bases from V and 5 bases from J, with 9 bases between. Germline lookup yields CDR1 SGHTA and CDR2 FQGNSA. Together with reference TRBV7-2 and TRBJ2-2, the CDR3 gives the full variable domain: GAGVSQSPSNKVTEKGKDVELRCDPISGHTALYWYRQSLGQGLEFLIYFQGNSAPDKSGLPSDRFSAERTGGSVSTLTIQRTQQEDSAVYLCASSPWGTGELFFGEGSRLTVL.

CDR3 bases: TGTGCCAGCAGTGGGACAGGGTTCCGAGAGACCCAGTACTTC. Its protein product is CASSGTGFRETQYF. J is TRBJ2-5 and V is TRBV28; 9 nucleotides agree with TRBD1. V gave up 5 bases and J gave up 4 bases; unmatched junction bases: 5. The CDR3 contains 14 residues. Germline V gene data show CDR1 as MDHEN and CDR2 as SYDVKM.

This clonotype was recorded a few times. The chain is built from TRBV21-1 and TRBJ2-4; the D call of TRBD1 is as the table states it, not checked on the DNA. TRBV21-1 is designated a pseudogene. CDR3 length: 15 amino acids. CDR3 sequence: CASSKASQGRDIQYF. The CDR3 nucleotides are TGTGCCAGCAGCAAAGCTAGTCAGGGGCGAGACATTCAGTACTTC.

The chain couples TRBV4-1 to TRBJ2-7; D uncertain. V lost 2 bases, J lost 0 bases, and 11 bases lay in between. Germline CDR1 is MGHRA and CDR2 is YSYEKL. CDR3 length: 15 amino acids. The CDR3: CASSQFVGASYEQYF. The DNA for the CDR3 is TGCGCCAGCAGCCAATTTGTCGGAGCCTCCTACGAGCAGTACTTC.

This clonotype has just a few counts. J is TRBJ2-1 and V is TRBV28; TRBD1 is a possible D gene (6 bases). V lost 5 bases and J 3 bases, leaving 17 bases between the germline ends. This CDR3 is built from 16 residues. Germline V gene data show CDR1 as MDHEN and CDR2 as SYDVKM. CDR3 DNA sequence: TGTGCCAGCAGTCTGCTGGTAGGGACAAACTACAATGAGCAGTTCTTC. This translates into CASSLLVGTNYNEQFF. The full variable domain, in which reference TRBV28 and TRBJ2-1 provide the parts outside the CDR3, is DVKVTQSSRYLVKRTGEKVFLECVQDMDHENMFWYRQDPGLGLRLIYFSYDVKMKEKGDIPEGYSVSREKKERFSLILESASTNQTSMYLCASSLLVGTNYNEQFFGPGTRLTVL.

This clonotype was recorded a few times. CDR3 protein: CASTPGTGGEKLFF. Written as DNA, the CDR3 is TGTGCCAGCACCCCAGGGACAGGGGGTGAAAAACTGTTTTTT. The rearrangement joins TRBV27 to TRBJ1-4; 11 bases are a match to TRBD1. Germline-derived CDR1 and CDR2 are MNHEY and SMNVEV (reference sequence). Losses at the gene ends were 7 bases for V and 7 bases for J; bases not matched to a gene: 5. This CDR3 has 14 amino acids.

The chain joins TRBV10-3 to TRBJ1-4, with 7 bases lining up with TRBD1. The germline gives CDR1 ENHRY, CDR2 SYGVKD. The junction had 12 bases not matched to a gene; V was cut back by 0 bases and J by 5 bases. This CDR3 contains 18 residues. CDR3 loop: CAISESFVVTGSNEKLFF. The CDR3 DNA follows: TGTGCCATCAGTGAGTCTTTCGTAGTGACAGGGTCGAATGAAAAACTGTTTTTT.

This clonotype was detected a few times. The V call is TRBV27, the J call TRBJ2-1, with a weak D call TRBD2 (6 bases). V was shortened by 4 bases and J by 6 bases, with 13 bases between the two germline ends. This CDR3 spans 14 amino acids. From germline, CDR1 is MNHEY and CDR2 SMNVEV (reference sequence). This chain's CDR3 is CASSSPTRINEQFF. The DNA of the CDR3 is TGTGCCAGCAGTTCCCCGACTAGGATCAATGAGCAGTTCTTC.

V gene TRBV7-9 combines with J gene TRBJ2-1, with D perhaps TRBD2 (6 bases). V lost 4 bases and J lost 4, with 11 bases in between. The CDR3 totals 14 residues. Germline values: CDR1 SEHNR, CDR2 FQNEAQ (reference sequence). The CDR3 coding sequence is TGTGCCAGCAGCTCAGCGGGCGGATACAATGAGCAGTTCTTC. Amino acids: CASSSAGGYNEQFF.

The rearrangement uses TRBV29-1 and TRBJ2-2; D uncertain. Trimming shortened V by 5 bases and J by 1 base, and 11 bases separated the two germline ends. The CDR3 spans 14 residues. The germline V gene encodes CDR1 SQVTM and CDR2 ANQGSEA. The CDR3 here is CSVTAGVNTGELFF. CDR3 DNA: TGCAGCGTTACAGCCGGAGTGAACACCGGGGAGCTGTTTTTT.

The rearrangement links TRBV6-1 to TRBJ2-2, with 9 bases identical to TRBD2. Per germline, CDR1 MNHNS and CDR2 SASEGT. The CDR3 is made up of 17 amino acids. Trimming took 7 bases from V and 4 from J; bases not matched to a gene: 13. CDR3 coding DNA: TGTGCCAGCAAGAAGGTTCACAGCGGGGGGAGCACCGGGGAGCTGTTTTTT. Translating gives CASKKVHSGGSTGELFF.

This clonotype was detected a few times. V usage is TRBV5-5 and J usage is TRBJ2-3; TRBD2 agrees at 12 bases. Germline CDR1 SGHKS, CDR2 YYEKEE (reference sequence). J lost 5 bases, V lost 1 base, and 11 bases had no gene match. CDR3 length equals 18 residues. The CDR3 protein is CASSLTTSTSGRGDTQYF. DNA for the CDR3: TGTGCCAGCAGCTTGACCACCTCGACTAGCGGGAGAGGAGATACGCAGTATTTT.

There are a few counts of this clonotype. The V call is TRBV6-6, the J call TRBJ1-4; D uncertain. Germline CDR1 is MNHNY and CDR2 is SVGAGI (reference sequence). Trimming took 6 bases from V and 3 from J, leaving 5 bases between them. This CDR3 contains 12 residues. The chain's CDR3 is CASRGPNEKLFF. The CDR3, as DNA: TGTGCCAGCAGAGGCCCTAATGAAAAACTGTTTTTT.

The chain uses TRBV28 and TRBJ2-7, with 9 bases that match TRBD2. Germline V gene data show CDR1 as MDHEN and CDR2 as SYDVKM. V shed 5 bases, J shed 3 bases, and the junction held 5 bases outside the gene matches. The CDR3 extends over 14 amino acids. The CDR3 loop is CASSVAGANYEQYV. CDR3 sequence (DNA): TGTGCCAGCAGTGTAGCGGGGGCCAACTACGAGCAGTACGTC.

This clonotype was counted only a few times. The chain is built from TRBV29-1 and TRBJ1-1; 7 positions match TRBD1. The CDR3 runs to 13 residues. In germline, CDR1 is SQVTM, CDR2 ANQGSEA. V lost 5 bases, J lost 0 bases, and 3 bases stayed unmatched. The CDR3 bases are TGCAGCGTTCAGGGACAGATGAACACTGAAGCTTTCTTT. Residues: CSVQGQMNTEAFF.

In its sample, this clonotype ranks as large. In DNA form, the CDR3 reads TGTGCCAGCAGTTACCGTTTCTTAATTAGCGGGAGGGCCAAGGAGAGGAACAATGAGCAGTTCTTC. As protein: CASSYRFLISGRAKERNNEQFF. The chain has TRBV6-5 and TRBJ2-1; 11 bases agree with TRBD2. The ends lost 2 bases at V and 5 bases at J; junction bases unmatched: 23. Germline CDR1 reads MNHEY; CDR2 reads SVGAGI. The length of the CDR3 is 22 residues.

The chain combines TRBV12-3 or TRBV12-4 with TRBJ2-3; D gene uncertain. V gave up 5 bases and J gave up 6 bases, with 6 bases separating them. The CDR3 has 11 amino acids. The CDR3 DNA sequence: TGTGCCAGCAGTCCTCTCGATACGCAGTATTTT. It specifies CASSPLDTQYF.

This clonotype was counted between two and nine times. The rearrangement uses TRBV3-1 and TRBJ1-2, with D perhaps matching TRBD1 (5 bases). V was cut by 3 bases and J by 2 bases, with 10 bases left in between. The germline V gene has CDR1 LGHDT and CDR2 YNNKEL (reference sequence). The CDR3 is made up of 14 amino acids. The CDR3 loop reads CASSHLGDNYGYTF. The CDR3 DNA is TGTGCCAGCAGCCACCTCGGGGACAACTATGGCTACACCTTC.

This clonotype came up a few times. Here the CDR3 DNA reads TGTGCCAGCACAGGGATCACTGAAGCTTTCTTT. Its translation is CASTGITEAFF. The chain carries TRBV28 and TRBJ1-1, with D possibly matching TRBD1 (5 bases). Trimming cost V 7 bases and J 4 bases, with 7 bases left between them. The CDR3 is 11 amino acids. The V gene's germline CDR1 is MDHEN and CDR2 SYDVKM.

The CDR3 DNA is TGCAGTGCTTGGGGAGTAAAGTACAATGAGCAGTTCTTC. Translating it yields CSAWGVKYNEQFF. J is TRBJ2-1 and V is TRBV20-1; possibly TRBD2 for D (5 bases). The germline gives CDR1 DFQATT, CDR2 SNEGSKA (reference sequence). Trimming took off 5 bases at V and 4 bases at J, with 12 bases between the two ends. The CDR3 loop spans 13 amino acids.

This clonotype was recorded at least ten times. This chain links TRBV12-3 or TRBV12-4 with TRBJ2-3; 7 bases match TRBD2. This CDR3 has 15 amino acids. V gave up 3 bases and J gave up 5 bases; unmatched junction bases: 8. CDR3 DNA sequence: TGTGCCAGCAGTTTGGCGGGGGTGGTTGGAGATACGCAGTATTTT. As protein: CASSLAGVVGDTQYF.

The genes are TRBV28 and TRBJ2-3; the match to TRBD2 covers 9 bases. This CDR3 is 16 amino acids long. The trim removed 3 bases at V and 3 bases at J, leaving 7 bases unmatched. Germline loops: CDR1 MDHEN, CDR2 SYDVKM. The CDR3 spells CASSFGSGRRTDTQYF. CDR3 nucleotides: TGTGCCAGCAGTTTCGGTAGCGGGAGAAGAACAGATACGCAGTATTTT.

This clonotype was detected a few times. CDR3 nucleotides: TGCGCCAGCAGGGCAAAGCCTGAGGACATTCAGTACTTC. This encodes CASRAKPEDIQYF. The chain joins TRBV5-1 to TRBJ2-4; D gene unclear. V lost 5 bases and J 8 bases, leaving 14 bases between the germline ends. This CDR3 has 13 amino acids. Per germline, CDR1 SGHRS and CDR2 YFSETQ.